The 21 T cell receptor beta chains presented below share a single source sample, sequenced in a study of cytomegalovirus exposure and HLA in healthy donors. PCR employed 60 Vbeta and 13 Jbeta primers. Libraries were prepared by immunoSEQ multiplex PCR; TCRdb keeps only in-frame clonotypes and omits some of them. Altogether roughly 96,000 clones are present, 65% to 75% being singletons, with the ten largest covering around 14%. The specimen was PBMCs. All receptors derive from a woman aged 70-85 years in good health and CMV-seropositive.

The genes are TRBV28 and TRBJ2-3; 8 nucleotides line up with TRBD1. With 10 bases clipped from V and 1 base from J, the junction kept 10 bases outside the gene matches. CDR1 MDHEN and CDR2 SYDVKM come from the germline V gene. This CDR3 region has 15 residues. The DNA of the CDR3 is TGTGCCACCCTTATTATGACAGGGGGCACAGATACGCAGTATTTT. Its translation: CATLIMTGGTDTQYF.

V gene TRBV5-1 combines with J gene TRBJ2-5; 9 bases map to TRBD1. V was clipped by 4 bases and J by 4 bases; unmatched bases: 14. The CDR3 contains 17 residues. The germline V gene encodes CDR1 SGHRS and CDR2 YFSETQ. The CDR3 here is CASSHVPGQGYGETQYF. The CDR3 DNA reads TGCGCCAGCAGCCATGTCCCGGGACAGGGATACGGAGAGACCCAGTACTTC.

CDR3 sequence (DNA): TGTGCCAGCAGCCAAGGGACAGGCCATGGCTACACCTTC. This encodes CASSQGTGHGYTF. This chain joins TRBV6-1 and TRBJ1-2, with TRBD1 identical over 8 bases. The germline CDR1 and CDR2 sequences are MNHNS and SASEGT. Trimming took 6 bases from V and 6 from J; bases not matched to a gene: 6. CDR3 size: 13 residues.

The CDR3 region is CAVQGASGYTF. The CDR3 nucleotides read TGTGCCGTACAGGGGGCGAGTGGCTACACCTTC. This chain uses TRBV5-3 with TRBJ1-2; 9 bases map to TRBD1. TRBV5-3 has ORF status, its function being uncertain. V was clipped by 10 bases and J by 7 bases; unmatched bases: 5. CDR3 length: 11 residues.

The rearrangement joins TRBV5-8 to TRBJ2-1; D is perhaps TRBD2 (5 bases). In germline, CDR1 is SGHTS, CDR2 YDEGEE. The V end was cut by 7 bases, the J end by 6 bases, with 20 bases between. This CDR3 has 15 residues. The CDR3 loop is CASEGAFSTFNEQFF. The CDR3 DNA is TGTGCCAGCGAGGGAGCCTTTTCGACTTTCAATGAGCAGTTCTTC.

The gene calls are TRBV27 and TRBJ1-2; 9 bases align to TRBD1. J gave up 3 bases and V 4 bases, and 9 bases lay outside the gene matches. Germline-derived CDR1 and CDR2 are MNHEY and SMNVEV (reference sequence). There are 16 residues in the CDR3. The CDR3 nucleotides read TGTGCCAGCAGTTGGGTCGGGACAGGGAGCGACTATGGCTACACCTTC. Translation gives CASSWVGTGSDYGYTF.

This sequence joins TRBV10-3 and TRBJ1-5; 7 nucleotides match TRBD1. Germline CDR1 and CDR2: ENHRY and SYGVKD. The CDR3 runs to 15 residues. The junction had 10 bases not matched to a gene; V was cut back by 5 bases and J by 6 bases. This CDR3 is CAISPVAGGRQPQHF. CDR3 DNA sequence: TGTGCCATCAGTCCGGTGGCAGGGGGACGTCAGCCCCAGCATTTT.

The genes are TRBV7-2 and TRBJ2-1; 10 positions agree with TRBD1. The CDR3 has 13 residues. The J segment lost 7 bases and the V segment lost 6 bases, leaving 3 bases of the junction unmatched. The germline gives CDR1 SGHTA, CDR2 FQGNSA. The CDR3 DNA sequence: TGTGCCAGCAGTGGGACAGGGGTGAATGAGCAGTTCTTC. The encoded protein is CASSGTGVNEQFF.

The rearrangement uses TRBV15 and TRBJ1-6; D possibly corresponds to TRBD1 (6 bases). The CDR3 totals 15 residues. Trimming pared 3 bases from V and 6 bases from J, leaving 12 bases between. Germline loops: CDR1 LNHNV, CDR2 YYDKDF (reference sequence). This chain's CDR3 is CATSSMTGGNSPLHF. The CDR3 nucleotides are TGTGCCACCAGCAGTATGACAGGAGGTAATTCACCCCTCCACTTT.

The chain carries TRBV7-2 and TRBJ2-5, with 7 bases matching TRBD2. Trimming at V came to 4 bases and at J to 5 bases, leaving 10 bases not matched to a gene. Per the germline V gene, CDR1 is SGHTA and CDR2 is FQGNSA. CDR3 length equals 15 residues. CDR3 coding DNA: TGTGCCAGCAGCTCCGTTCTACTAGCGTCGGAGACCCAGTACTTC. It encodes CASSSVLLASETQYF.

CDR3 DNA sequence: TGTGCCAGCAGTTACTCGCAGGGGGAGTCCTACGAGCAGTACTTC. This translates into CASSYSQGESYEQYF. V gene TRBV6-5 combines with J gene TRBJ2-7; TRBD1 agrees at 7 bases. In germline, CDR1 is MNHEY, CDR2 SVGAGI. V was pared by 0 bases and J by 1 base, with 3 bases of the junction left unmatched. The length of the CDR3 is 15 residues.

The chain joins TRBV19 to TRBJ1-5; 8 bases line up with TRBD1. The CDR3 is 14 residues long. Germline V lookup: CDR1 LNHDA, CDR2 SQIVND (reference sequence). Trimming at V came to 2 bases and at J to 11 bases, leaving 8 bases not matched to a gene. CDR3 DNA: TGTGCCAGTAGTATAACAGGGGGAGCTTTGACCCAGCATTTT. It encodes CASSITGGALTQHF. Looking up the rest from reference TRBV19 and TRBJ1-5 gives the full variable domain: DGGITQSPKYLFRKEGQNVTLSCEQNLNHDAMYWYRQDPGQGLRLIYYSQIVNDFQKGDIAEGYSVSREKKESFPLTVTSAQKNPTAFYLCASSITGGALTQHFGDGTRLSIL.

Note on this clone: The junction shows a germline mismatch at one end, possibly a read error. The chain joins TRBV28 to TRBJ1-2, with TRBD1 identical over 8 bases. Germline values: CDR1 MDHEN, CDR2 SYDVKM. CDR3 size: 11 residues. The CDR3 coding sequence is TGTGCCAGCAGTTTATGGGACAGGGAATCCTTC. Amino acids: CASSLWDRESF.

The chain joins TRBV6-5 to TRBJ2-7, with 7 positions matching TRBD2. CDR3 length: 16 amino acids. J was trimmed by 4 bases and V by 2 bases; bases with no gene match: 11. Germline CDR1 MNHEY, CDR2 SVGAGI. CDR3 sequence: CASSYAVGGGAYEQYF. CDR3 nucleotides: TGTGCCAGCAGTTACGCTGTCGGGGGAGGGGCGTACGAGCAGTACTTC.

This chain connects TRBV18 to TRBJ1-1, with a possible D match to TRBD1 (5 bases). Germline-derived CDR1 and CDR2 are KGHSH and LQKENI. Trimming removed 1 base from V and 6 bases from J, with 9 bases in between. The CDR3 has 13 amino acids. The CDR3 region is CASSPRRGPEAFF. DNA for the CDR3: TGTGCCAGCTCACCACGGAGGGGACCTGAAGCTTTCTTT.

This chain connects TRBV5-4 to TRBJ2-5, with D unresolved. CDR1 is SGHNT, CDR2 YYREEE, per germline (reference sequence). This CDR3 contains 14 residues. The V gene lost 3 bases and the J gene lost 3 bases, with 12 bases spanning the gap. CDR3 sequence: CASSSRVAEETQYF. The DNA of the CDR3 is TGTGCCAGCAGCTCCCGGGTAGCCGAAGAGACCCAGTACTTC.

The rearrangement joins TRBV27 to TRBJ2-7; D unclear. V lost 1 base, J lost 0 bases, and 13 bases lay in between. Germline V gene lookup returns CDR1 MNHEY and CDR2 SMNVEV (reference sequence). This CDR3 is 16 amino acids long. The CDR3 reads CASSLFLQSSSYEQYF. The CDR3 DNA reads as TGTGCCAGCAGTTTATTTTTACAGTCAAGCTCCTACGAGCAGTACTTC.

This sequence joins TRBV5-6 and TRBJ2-2, with 8 bases that match TRBD1. CDR3 length equals 15 residues. Germline CDR1 and CDR2: SGHDT and YYEEEE. The V segment lost 2 bases and the J segment 6 bases; nucleotides outside the gene matches: 6. CDR3 nucleotide sequence: TGTGCCAGCAGCTTAGGGACAGGATATGCCGGGGAGCTGTTTTTT. Protein product: CASSLGTGYAGELFF. The whole variable domain, remainder taken from reference TRBV5-6 and TRBJ2-2, is DAGVTQSPTHLIKTRGQQVTLRCSPKSGHDTVSWYQQALGQGPQFIFQYYEEEERQRGNFPDRFSGHQFPNYSSELNVNALLLGDSALYLCASSLGTGYAGELFFGEGSRLTVL.

The sample holds one count of this clone. The chain combines TRBV10-1 with TRBJ2-2, with 8 bases aligning to TRBD1. Germline V lookup: CDR1 WNHNN, CDR2 SYGVQD (reference sequence). Trimming took 8 bases from V and 0 from J; bases not matched to a gene: 2. CDR3 length: 14 amino acids. For the CDR3, the DNA is TGCGCCAGCCGGGGACAGGCGAACACCGGGGAGCTGTTTTTT. Its protein is CASRGQANTGELFF.

This clone was picked up a small number of times. The V and J genes are TRBV29-1 and TRBJ2-7; no firm D call. The CDR3 extends over 11 amino acids. V shed 4 bases and J shed 5 bases, with 9 bases lying between them. Germline V gives CDR1 SQVTM, CDR2 ANQGSEA. Written as DNA, the CDR3 is TGCAGCGTTGGGCAGGCCCACGAGCAGTACTTC. This codes for CSVGQAHEQYF.

This chain joins TRBV28 and TRBJ1-1; TRBD1 agrees at 10 bases. The J segment lost 5 bases and the V segment lost 11 bases, leaving 14 bases of the junction unmatched. Germline V gives CDR1 MDHEN, CDR2 SYDVKM. This CDR3 contains 15 residues. The CDR3 DNA follows: TGTGCCGACAGACCGGGACAGGGGTTTTGGACTGAAGCTTTCTTT. It codes for CADRPGQGFWTEAFF.